This T cell receptor beta chain was captured in a study of blood T cells in healthy people across ages. Across the study: T cells yielded about one barcoded beta molecule per two cells through template switching.

CDR1 LGHDT and CDR2 YNNKEL come from the germline V gene (reference sequence). J lost 10 bases, V lost 5 bases, and 13 bases had no gene match. CDR3 size: 15 residues. Notes on the study in general: Naive and antigen-experienced cells were not separated, limiting conclusive comparison. Total diversity from one million sequenced T cells was likely underestimated.

Sample-barcoded 5' priming and a J-beta primer mix drove a second PCR of roughly 6 to 12 cycles. TCRdb re-called the 5' RACE reads with MiXCR, one entry per CDR3 protein. The table lists some 700,000 distinct CDR3 sequences, about 42% of them singletons. Details on this clonotype: Antigen unknown.

The sequence derives from a woman aged 60-70 years in good health. The gene calls are TRBV3-1 and TRBJ1-2; 10 positions agree with TRBD1. Sequenced material: blood. CDR3 in amino acids: CASSIPGQGNDDYTF. The CDR3 nucleotides read TGTGCCAGCAGCATTCCGGGACAGGGGAACGATGACTACACCTTC.